A single sample is the source of the 26 T cell receptor beta chains below, sequenced in a study of T-cell reconstitution after alpha-beta-depleted transplantation in children. Preparation of the TCRbeta library involved a method that used unique molecular identifiers. Via MiXCR, TCRdb re-called the PCR reads, giving one row per CDR3 protein. This table has fewer than 550,000 distinct CDR3 sequences, about an eighth appearing once. Sequences were derived from PBMCs, mostly from graft donor cells, sampled 180 days after TCRalphabeta/CD19-depleted stem cell transplant. The receptors were gathered from a female patient younger than 10 who had a stem cell transplant for aplastic anemia, so the T cells may come from the graft donor.

This rearrangement joins TRBV24-1 to TRBJ2-3; 8 nucleotides align to TRBD2. Germline V gene data show CDR1 as KGHDR and CDR2 as SFDVKD. Trimming removed 4 bases from V and 4 bases from J; junction bases left unmatched: 18. The length of the CDR3 is 19 residues. In DNA form, the CDR3 reads TGTGCCACCAGTGAGACTGCCACCCGCTGGGCGGGAGGATCAGATACGCAGTATTTT. It encodes CATSETATRWAGGSDTQYF.

The V and J genes are TRBV29-1 and TRBJ2-1, with 8 bases identical to TRBD2. Germline CDR1 and CDR2: SQVTM and ANQGSEA. V dropped 3 bases and J dropped 6; count of bases not matched to a gene: 7. The CDR3 runs to 14 residues. The CDR3 sequence: CSVEGTRIGNEQFF. The DNA for the CDR3 is TGCAGCGTTGAGGGGACTAGGATCGGCAATGAGCAGTTCTTC.

The V and J genes are TRBV9 and TRBJ2-7; 7 bases are shared with TRBD1. The CDR3 is 16 amino acids. Germline V CDR1 and CDR2: SGDLS, YYNGEE. The J segment lost 0 bases and the V segment lost 0 bases, leaving 6 bases of the junction unmatched. This CDR3 is CASSVVDRASSYEQYF. The DNA of the CDR3 is TGTGCCAGCAGCGTAGTTGACAGGGCTTCCTCCTACGAGCAGTACTTC.

This clonotype was detected ten times or more. V is TRBV12-3 or TRBV12-4 and J is TRBJ2-5; D is uncertain. Trimming left V 6 bases short and J 5 bases short, with 7 bases between. The CDR3 consists of 11 residues. Here the CDR3 reads CASSLRETQYF. In DNA form, the CDR3 reads TGTGCCAGCAGCTTGAGGGAGACCCAGTACTTC.

This chain links TRBV18 with TRBJ1-2; a possible D gene is TRBD1 (6 bases). The ends were cut back, 3 bases at V and 4 bases at J, with 18 bases in the middle. The CDR3 totals 16 residues. CDR1 and CDR2 from the germline V gene are KGHSH and LQKENI. The CDR3 loop is CASSPPARNRVYGYTF. The CDR3 bases are TGTGCCAGCTCACCCCCCGCTCGGAACAGGGTCTATGGCTACACCTTC.

V and J are TRBV29-1 and TRBJ2-3; D is unresolved. Germline V CDR1 and CDR2: SQVTM, ANQGSEA. This CDR3 region has 14 residues. Trimming cost V 6 bases and J 3 bases, with 16 bases left between them. This CDR3 reads CSVVVRKGTDTQYF. CDR3 DNA sequence: TGCAGCGTGGTAGTGCGGAAAGGGACAGATACGCAGTATTTT.

This chain uses TRBV29-1 with TRBJ1-2, with D uncertain. The CDR3 covers 13 residues. The V end lost 3 bases, the J end lost 2 bases, and 10 bases lay between the germline ends. In germline, CDR1 is SQVTM, CDR2 ANQGSEA. CDR3 loop: CSVDPRGNYGYTF. In DNA form, the CDR3 reads TGCAGCGTTGACCCACGTGGGAACTATGGCTACACCTTC. The entire variable domain, with the rest obtained from reference TRBV29-1 and TRBJ1-2, is as follows: SAVISQKPSRDICQRGTSLTIQCQVDSQVTMMFWYRQQPGQSLTLIATANQGSEATYESGFVIDKFPISRPNLTFSTLTVSNMSPEDSSIYLCSVDPRGNYGYTFGSGTRLTVV.

CDR3 sequence: CAISPSSVNEGSPQHF. The DNA of the CDR3 is TGTGCCATCAGTCCATCGTCGGTTAACGAGGGGTCTCCCCAGCATTTT. The chain employs TRBV10-3 and TRBJ1-5; maybe TRBD1 (5 bases). V was cut by 5 bases and J by 10 bases, with 24 bases left in between. The CDR3 sequence is 16 residues long. Germline CDR1 reads ENHRY; CDR2 reads SYGVKD.

J is TRBJ2-3 and V is TRBV6-2 or TRBV6-3; D is uncertain. This CDR3 has 14 amino acids. From germline, CDR1 is MNHEY and CDR2 SVGEGT. V was clipped by 2 bases and J by 4 bases, with 10 bases between them. The DNA for the CDR3 is TGTGCCAGCAGTTACACTATCTCGGCAGATACGCAGTATTTT. It codes for CASSYTISADTQYF.

Many counts were recorded for this clonotype. This CDR3 is CATGIAGGRYEQFF. The CDR3 nucleotides read TGTGCCACGGGAATAGCGGGAGGGCGCTATGAGCAGTTCTTC. The chain carries TRBV12-3 or TRBV12-4 and TRBJ2-1; 11 bases agree with TRBD2. V dropped 10 bases and J dropped 8; count of bases not matched to a gene: 10. The length of the CDR3 is 14 residues.

This clonotype has a handful of counts. This chain uses TRBV5-6 with TRBJ2-1; 8 positions agree with TRBD2. The CDR3 extends over 17 amino acids. Germline V gene lookup returns CDR1 SGHDT and CDR2 YYEEEE. J lost 0 bases, V lost 1 base, and 6 bases had no gene match. Here the CDR3 DNA reads TGTGCCAGCAGCTTGTTCGGGGGGGGGAGCTCCTACAATGAGCAGTTCTTC. Its translation is CASSLFGGGSSYNEQFF.

In its sample, this clonotype was seen many times. V usage is TRBV29-1 and J usage is TRBJ2-7; D not resolved. Germline V gene lookup returns CDR1 SQVTM and CDR2 ANQGSEA. Between the trimmed V and J ends, which lost 2 bases and 0 bases, there was a span of 8 bases. The length of the CDR3 is 13 residues. The CDR3 DNA follows: TGCAGCGTTGAATTTGTGTCCTCCTACGAGCAGTACTTC. It specifies CSVEFVSSYEQYF.

V usage is TRBV7-6 and J usage is TRBJ2-1; D is uncertain. The V gene lost 5 bases and the J gene lost 8 bases, with 13 bases spanning the gap. The CDR3 spans 13 residues. CDR1 and CDR2 (germline): SGHVS, FNYEAQ. The CDR3 is CASSLWGRDEQFF. The DNA for the CDR3 is TGTGCCAGCAGCCTATGGGGTAGGGATGAGCAGTTCTTC.

This clonotype was detected many times. This chain uses TRBV5-1 with TRBJ1-4; possibly TRBD1 for D (6 bases). The CDR3 consists of 15 residues. Trimming removed 4 bases from V and 6 bases from J, with 16 bases in between. CDR1 is SGHRS and CDR2 is YFSETQ in the germline V gene. This chain's CDR3 is CASSQTGAFDEKLFF. The CDR3 bases are TGCGCCAGCAGCCAAACGGGGGCGTTCGATGAAAAACTGTTTTTT.

This rearrangement joins TRBV5-1 to TRBJ2-5, with no clear D. The CDR3 is made up of 12 amino acids. Germline V gene lookup returns CDR1 SGHRS and CDR2 YFSETQ. V lost 5 bases and J 0 bases, leaving 5 bases between the germline ends. The CDR3 reads CASREHQETQYF. The CDR3 DNA reads TGCGCCAGCAGAGAACACCAAGAGACCCAGTACTTC.

This clonotype was observed a handful of times. The chain is built from TRBV12-3 or TRBV12-4 and TRBJ1-2; 7 bases are a match to TRBD1. This CDR3 spans 13 amino acids. The V segment lost 3 bases and the J segment 13 bases; nucleotides outside the gene matches: 11. CDR3 residues: CASSFPGQPPGTF. CDR3 DNA sequence: TGTGCCAGCAGTTTCCCGGGACAGCCACCGGGCACCTTC.

This clonotype was detected only a few times. This chain links TRBV7-6 with TRBJ1-6; D remains unclear. V was trimmed by 0 bases and J by 10 bases, leaving 7 bases between them. The CDR3 sequence is 13 residues long. Looked up from germline, CDR1 is SGHVS and CDR2 is FNYEAQ. The CDR3: CASSLALDSPLHF. The CDR3 DNA reads TGTGCCAGCAGCTTAGCCCTCGACTCACCCCTCCACTTT.

The chain links TRBV10-3 to TRBJ1-5; D remains ambiguous. From germline, CDR1 is ENHRY and CDR2 SYGVKD. This CDR3 has 12 amino acids. Trimming cost V 6 bases and J 4 bases, with 7 bases left between them. The CDR3 is CAIREGNQPQHF. The CDR3 DNA follows: TGTGCCATCAGAGAAGGGAATCAGCCCCAGCATTTT.

This clonotype was seen a handful of times. This chain joins TRBV20-1 and TRBJ2-1; D not certain. The germline V gene encodes CDR1 DFQATT and CDR2 SNEGSKA (reference sequence). The germline V and J ends were trimmed by 1 base and 3 bases, with 13 bases remaining between them. CDR3 length: 15 amino acids. The CDR3 DNA reads TGCAGTGCTAGAGCGGATCTAACTAACTACAATGAGCAGTTCTTC. Translated: CSARADLTNYNEQFF.

This chain connects TRBV28 to TRBJ2-2; 10 nucleotides align to TRBD1. From germline, CDR1 is MDHEN and CDR2 SYDVKM. This CDR3 comprises 18 residues. Losses at the gene ends were 5 bases for V and 1 base for J; bases not matched to a gene: 10. The CDR3 coding sequence is TGTGCCAGCAGTCCTCTGACAGGGGGCGAAAGGAACACCGGGGAGCTGTTTTTT. Translating gives CASSPLTGGERNTGELFF.

A remark on this clonotype: A clone one base away is much larger, so this may be a read error. The chain joins TRBV24-1 to TRBJ2-1; TRBD2 matches at 7 bases. CDR1 and CDR2 from the germline V gene are KGHDR and SFDVKD. This CDR3 comprises 16 residues. CDR3 sequence: CAASDLGLAAYNEQFF. DNA of the CDR3: TGTGCCGCCAGTGATTTAGGGCTAGCGGCCTACAATGAGCAGTTCTTC.

Only a few counts were recorded for this clonotype. The chain recombines TRBV12-3 or TRBV12-4 with TRBJ2-1, with 8 bases lining up with TRBD2. The CDR3 runs 16 residues. V dropped 6 bases and J dropped 2; count of bases not matched to a gene: 9. The CDR3 loop is CASRGGLAGPYNEQFF. CDR3 nucleotide sequence: TGTGCCAGCAGGGGGGGCCTAGCGGGCCCCTACAATGAGCAGTTCTTC.

CDR3 nucleotides: TGTGCCAGCAGTGACCGGGACCCCCTATACGTC. Protein: CASSDRDPLYV. The J gene is TRBJ2-7, the V gene TRBV6-1, with D perhaps given as TRBD1 or TRBD2 (5 bases each). The germline CDR1 and CDR2 sequences are MNHNS and SASEGT. Trimming removed 3 bases from V and 13 bases from J, with 13 bases in between. The CDR3 consists of 11 residues.

J is TRBJ2-5 and V is TRBV7-2; a possible D gene is TRBD2 (5 bases). Germline lookup yields CDR1 SGHTA and CDR2 FQGNSA. V was pared by 5 bases and J by 9 bases, with 10 bases between. The CDR3 covers 11 residues. This CDR3 reads CASSLLEAQYF. The DNA for the CDR3 is TGTGCCAGCAGCCTGCTGGAGGCCCAGTACTTC.

V is TRBV28 and J is TRBJ2-1, with 7 bases identical to TRBD2. V lost 8 bases to trimming and J lost 7 bases; unmatched junction nucleotides: 17. Germline V gene sequence: CDR1 MDHEN, CDR2 SYDVKM. The CDR3 loop spans 16 amino acids. CDR3 amino acids: CASASPSREGLNEQFF. Written as DNA, the CDR3 is TGTGCCAGCGCTTCCCCTTCGAGGGAGGGCCTAAATGAGCAGTTCTTC.

A few counts support this clonotype. The V gene is TRBV29-1, the J gene TRBJ2-7; D may be TRBD2 (6 bases). V was clipped by 5 bases and J by 0 bases, with 17 bases between them. Germline V gene lookup returns CDR1 SQVTM and CDR2 ANQGSEA. The CDR3 spans 15 residues. CDR3 in amino acids: CSVSLRGSHSYEQYF. The CDR3 DNA sequence: TGCAGCGTTTCTCTTCGGGGGAGCCACTCCTACGAGCAGTACTTC.